Listed below are T cell receptor beta chains from one sample, sequenced in a study of blood T cell repertoires in COVID-19. The protocol was immunoSEQ multiplex PCR, while the TCRdb copy is restricted to in-frame clones and leaves out a portion. This sample has about 99,000 clones, with around nine tenths found just once. Specimen: peripheral blood. Source of these receptors: a human donor in a cohort sampled during active COVID-19. Both conserved end residues are part of each CDR3. D genes are given only for firm matches. Only part of the rows carry a size: once, few, many, or a class if the clone is expanded.

clone size,D gene,J gene,V gene,CDR3 protein,CDR3 DNA
.,TRBD2,TRBJ2-1,TRBV28,CASSFPPTSAEQFF,TGTGCCAGCAGTTTCCCTCCGACTAGCGCTGAGCAGTTCTTC
.,.,TRBJ2-7,TRBV9,CASSVGANSYEQYF,TGTGCCAGCAGCGTAGGGGCTAACTCCTACGAGCAGTACTTC
.,.,TRBJ2-1,TRBV7-3,CASSLTREGNEQFF,TGTGCCAGCAGCTTAACCAGGGAAGGCAATGAGCAGTTCTTC
.,TRBD1,TRBJ2-1,TRBV9,CASSGTGTGVYNEQFF,TGTGCCAGCAGCGGAACCGGGACAGGGGTCTACAATGAGCAGTTCTTC
.,.,TRBJ2-5,TRBV7-6,CASSHYPQVAAETQYF,TGTGCCAGCAGCCATTACCCTCAGGTGGCCGCTGAGACCCAGTACTTC
.,TRBD1,TRBJ1-2,TRBV4-1,CASSRTGTVYGYTF,TGCGCCAGCAGCCGTACCGGGACAGTCTATGGCTACACCTTC
.,TRBD2,TRBJ2-7,TRBV6-5,CASTSGTSDYEQYF,TGTGCCAGCACATCCGGGACTAGCGACTACGAGCAGTACTTC
once,.,TRBJ1-5,TRBV2,CASSGGTSNQPQHF,TGTGCCAGCAGTGGAGGCACTTCCAATCAGCCCCAGCATTTT
once,.,TRBJ2-2,TRBV7-9,CASFYSGELFF,TGTGCCAGCTTTTACTCCGGGGAGCTGTTTTTT
.,TRBD1,TRBJ2-5,TRBV28,CASSPPGTGAETQYF,TGTGCCAGCAGCCCCCCCGGGACAGGGGCAGAGACCCAGTACTTC
.,TRBD1,TRBJ2-2,TRBV30,CAWRLGTDTGELFF,TGTGCCTGGAGGTTGGGGACAGACACCGGGGAGCTGTTTTTT
.,TRBD2,TRBJ2-2,TRBV9,CASSVASRGVTGELFF,TGTGCCAGCAGCGTAGCCAGTCGGGGGGTCACCGGGGAGCTGTTTTTT
.,TRBD2,TRBJ2-7,TRBV5-5,CASSWEGLSQSEQYF,TGTGCCAGCAGCTGGGAGGGACTATCTCAATCCGAGCAGTACTTC
.,.,TRBJ2-7,TRBV24-1,CATSNNRDYEQYF,TGTGCCACCAGTAATAACAGGGATTACGAGCAGTACTTC
.,.,TRBJ1-1,TRBV11-2,CASSLGGSLRNTEAFF,TGTGCCAGCAGCCTTGGGGGGAGCCTCCGGAACACTGAAGCTTTCTTT
.,TRBD1,TRBJ2-3,TRBV24-1,CATSDFSWTGATDTQYF,TGTGCCACCAGTGATTTCTCTTGGACAGGGGCCACAGATACGCAGTATTTT
.,TRBD1,TRBJ1-6,TRBV19,CASSIGGTERRNHNSPLHF,TGTGCCAGTAGTATAGGGGGGACAGAGAGGCGTAATCATAATTCACCCCTCCACTTT
.,TRBD2,TRBJ2-3,TRBV6-5,CASSFGGGQTQYF,TGTGCCAGCAGTTTCGGGGGGGGACAAACGCAGTATTTT
.,TRBD1,TRBJ2-2,TRBV5-4,CASSLTHRGTGELFF,TGTGCCAGCAGCTTGACTCACAGGGGGACCGGGGAGCTGTTTTTT
.,.,TRBJ1-4,TRBV11-3,CASSLALGDTYREKLFF,TGTGCCAGCAGCTTAGCATTGGGGGACACTTACCGGGAAAAACTGTTTTTT
once,TRBD1,TRBJ2-7,TRBV4-2,CASSQERDSSYEQYF,TGTGCCAGCAGCCAAGAGAGGGACAGTTCCTACGAGCAGTACTTC
.,.,TRBJ1-2,TRBV7-8,CASSLAGGGYTF,TGTGCCAGCAGCTTAGCCGGGGGGGGCTACACCTTC
.,.,TRBJ2-7,TRBV24-1,CATNNQALGYEQYF,TGTGCCACAAACAACCAGGCATTAGGATACGAGCAGTACTTC
.,.,TRBJ2-3,TRBV7-3,CASSLTAGGAADTQYF,TGTGCCAGCAGCTTAACTGCTGGGGGGGCGGCAGATACGCAGTATTTT
few,TRBD1,TRBJ1-5,TRBV4-1,CASSPTGPDQPQHF,TGCGCCAGCAGCCCGACAGGGCCTGATCAGCCCCAGCATTTT
.,TRBD1,TRBJ1-4,TRBV18,CASSPGQGNEKLFF,TGTGCCAGCTCACCGGGACAGGGTAATGAAAAACTGTTTTTT
few,.,TRBJ1-1,TRBV19,CASMIVGGSEAFF,TGTGCCAGTATGATCGTTGGAGGATCTGAAGCTTTCTTT